This T cell receptor beta chain was retrieved from a study of T cells in localized non-small cell lung cancer. This table comes from immunoSEQ multiplex PCR, and its TCRdb copy is limited to in-frame clones, with some not included. The sample consists of about 9,600 clones, about nine tenths of them appearing once. This clone was observed a handful of times. No antigen is known for it. Regarding the study as a whole: Compared with tumor, uninvolved adjacent lung displayed greater T cell clonality, ranking highest overall.

This CDR3 comprises 12 residues. The germline gives CDR1 SGDLS, CDR2 YYNGEE. Trimming shortened V by 0 bases and J by 7 bases, and 7 bases separated the two germline ends. The chain carries TRBV9 and TRBJ1-1; weak D call: TRBD1 (5 bases). The sequences come from peripheral blood, collected before any cancer treatment. The receptor's source is a male donor at least 60 years old with stage III squamous cell lung carcinoma. This chain's CDR3 is CASSVEQGEAFF. The CDR3 bases are TGTGCCAGCAGCGTAGAGCAGGGTGAAGCTTTCTTT.